These 6 T cell receptor beta chains were sequenced from one sample in a study of CD8+CD57+ T cells in acquired aplastic anemia. Patients who underwent sequencing had shown CD8+CD57+ cell expansion by flow cytometry. TCR beta VDJ combinations and CDR3 sequences were profiled from genomic DNA. TCRdb passed the reads through MiXCR, listing each CDR3 protein once. The table includes more than 150,000 distinct CDR3 sequences, nearly 50% detected once. Sample: sorted CD4+, CD8+, or CD8+CD57+ T cells (not recorded which) from PBMCs. The receptors were gathered from a human donor with aplastic anemia.

This chain uses TRBV29-1 with TRBJ2-1; D gene uncertain. CDR1 and CDR2 (germline): SQVTM, ANQGSEA. The CDR3 runs 11 residues. V was shortened by 4 bases and J by 4 bases, with 5 bases between the two germline ends. The CDR3 loop reads CSVVGYNEQFF. DNA for the CDR3: TGCAGCGTTGTTGGTTACAATGAGCAGTTCTTC.

The rearrangement uses TRBV20-1 and TRBJ1-2; TRBD1 might be the D (6 bases). The length of the CDR3 is 16 residues. The germline V gene has CDR1 DFQATT and CDR2 SNEGSKA (reference sequence). V was clipped by 3 bases and J by 6 bases, with 23 bases between them. CDR3 amino acids: CSARALRKQGIDGYTF. The CDR3 coding sequence is TGCAGTGCTAGGGCCTTAAGAAAGCAGGGGATCGATGGCTACACCTTC.

The table lists this clonotype with many counts. One junction end disagrees with the germline gene, perhaps due to a read error. The chain couples TRBV6-1 to TRBJ1-6; 7 bases agree with TRBD1. Per the germline V gene, CDR1 is MNHNS and CDR2 is SASEGT. This CDR3 is built from 13 residues. CDR3 coding DNA: TGTGCCAGCAGGGAAGGGGGCTCATCACCCCTCCACTTT. Protein product: CASREGGSSPLHF.

This sequence joins TRBV10-3 and TRBJ2-1; D tentatively fits TRBD1 or TRBD2 (5 bases each). CDR1 and CDR2 (germline): ENHRY, SYGVKD. The CDR3 consists of 13 residues. The V end lost 6 bases, the J end lost 6 bases, and 12 bases lay between the germline ends. The CDR3 DNA is TGTGCCATCAGAGGGACGTCCGTCAATGAGCAGTTCTTC. The encoded protein is CAIRGTSVNEQFF.

This clonotype has more than one count but fewer than ten. The rearrangement joins TRBV19 to TRBJ2-1; D possibly corresponds to TRBD2 (6 bases). The CDR3 sequence is 15 residues long. Germline CDR1 is LNHDA and CDR2 is SQIVND (reference sequence). The V and J ends lost 8 bases and 2 bases respectively, with 16 bases between them. This chain's CDR3 is CASPLGGVPYNEQFF. CDR3 DNA: TGTGCCAGTCCACTTGGCGGGGTCCCCTACAATGAGCAGTTCTTC.

This sequence joins TRBV4-3 and TRBJ1-1, with D possibly TRBD1 on 6 matching bases. The V end was cut by 1 base, the J end by 6 bases, with 9 bases between. Germline CDR1 and CDR2: LGHNA and YSLEER. CDR3 length: 13 amino acids. This CDR3 is CASSQARGAEAFF. The CDR3 coding sequence is TGCGCCAGCAGCCAAGCCAGGGGAGCTGAAGCTTTCTTT.